This entry describes one T cell receptor (beta chain). The target antigen is unknown. Germline V gives CDR1 SGDLS, CDR2 YYNGEE. V lost 0 bases and J 6 bases, leaving 9 bases between the germline ends. CDR3 length: 14 amino acids. This record comes from a study of shared clonotypes between healthy human individuals. Findings and limits, study-wide: Depth was large, yet rarefaction showed that sorted-subset sequencing was incomplete.

Several immunoSEQ 96-well plates shared each subset's DNA, each plate a replicate. Libraries were prepared by immunoSEQ multiplex PCR; TCRdb keeps only in-frame clonotypes and omits some of them. The sample yields about 1.5 million clones, 98% seen once. Participating donors were healthy, HIV-negative adults free of recent acute infections or vaccinations. This receptor was identified in a man aged 25-45 years in good health. Sequencing was carried out using naive CD4+ T cells sorted from blood. Subset specified: CD45RA+ positively selected. The J gene is TRBJ2-2, the V gene TRBV9; unclear D gene. In DNA, the CDR3 is TGTGCCAGCAGCGTAGGACTCCTACCCGGGGAGCTGTTTTTT. Translated, it gives CASSVGLLPGELFF. The full variable domain, completed using reference TRBV9 and TRBJ2-2, is DSGVTQTPKHLITATGQRVTLRCSPRSGDLSVYWYQQSLDQGLQFLIQYYNGEERAKGNILERFSAQQFPDLHSELNLSSLELGDSALYFCASSVGLLPGELFFGEGSRLTVL.